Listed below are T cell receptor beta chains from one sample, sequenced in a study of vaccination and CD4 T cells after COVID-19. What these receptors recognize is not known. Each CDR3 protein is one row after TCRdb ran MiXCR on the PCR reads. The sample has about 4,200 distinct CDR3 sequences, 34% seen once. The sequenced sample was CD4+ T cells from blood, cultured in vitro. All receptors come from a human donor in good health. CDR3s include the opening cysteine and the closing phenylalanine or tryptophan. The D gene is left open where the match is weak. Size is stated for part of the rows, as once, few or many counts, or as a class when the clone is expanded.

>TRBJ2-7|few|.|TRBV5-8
TGTGCCAGCAGAGGGGACAACGAGCAGTACTTC
CASRGDNEQYF
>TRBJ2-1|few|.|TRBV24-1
TGTGCCACCAGTGATGGGGTAAATGAGCAGTTCTTC
CATSDGVNEQFF
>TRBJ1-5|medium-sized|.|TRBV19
TGTGCCACCACCAATAGCGGAGGGAGGGCAAATCAGCCCCAGCATTTT
CATTNSGGRANQPQHF
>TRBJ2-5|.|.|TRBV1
TGCACCAGCAGCCACCGACAGGGGGCAAGGGAGACCCAGTACTTC
CTSSHRQGARETQYF
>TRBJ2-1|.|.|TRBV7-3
TGTGCCAGCAGCTTAGTCCCGGTGCAGTACAATGAGCAGTTCTTC
CASSLVPVQYNEQFF
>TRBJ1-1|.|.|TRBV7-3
TGTGCCAGCAGCCCAGGACGGAGTTCGACTGAAGCTTTCTTT
CASSPGRSSTEAFF
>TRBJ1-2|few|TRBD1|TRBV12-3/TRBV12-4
TGTGCCAGCAGTCGAGAGGAGGGGGCGAGCTATGGCTACACCTTC
CASSREEGASYGYTF
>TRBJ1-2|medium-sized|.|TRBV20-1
TGCAGTGCGTCTAGGGGGTCTAACTATGGCTACACCTTC
CSASRGSNYGYTF
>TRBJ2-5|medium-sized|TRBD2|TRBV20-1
TGCAGTGCCACTAGCGGGGAGCCATCTTCCCAAGAGACCCAGTACTTC
CSATSGEPSSQETQYF
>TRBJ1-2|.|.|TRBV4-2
TGTGCCAGCAGCCCGAGGGTGGGGGGCCACACCTTC
CASSPRVGGHTF
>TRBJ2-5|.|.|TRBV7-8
TGTGCCAGCAGCTTTCCGGGTGGTCAAGAGACCCAGTACTTC
CASSFPGGQETQYF
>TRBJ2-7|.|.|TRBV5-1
TGCGCCAGCAGCTGGGCCGGGACGGAGGGTTACGAGCAGTACTTC
CASSWAGTEGYEQYF
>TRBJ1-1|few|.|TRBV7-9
TGTGCCAGCAGCTTGGGAGCGGGAATCACTGAAGCTTTCTTT
CASSLGAGITEAFF
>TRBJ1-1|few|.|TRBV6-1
TGTGCCAGCAGTCGACCTACGGGCGGGGTTTTTATCACTGAAGCTTTCTTT
CASSRPTGGVFITEAFF
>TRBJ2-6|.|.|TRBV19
TGTGCCAGTAGTGGGGCCAACGTCCTGACTTTC
CASSGANVLTF
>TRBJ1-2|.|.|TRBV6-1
TGTGCCAGCAGTGACAGGGCGGTTAATGGCTACACCTTC
CASSDRAVNGYTF
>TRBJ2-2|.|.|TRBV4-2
TGTGCCAGCAGCCAAGATCTTGAACCCTCAATCACCGGGGAGCTGTTTTTT
CASSQDLEPSITGELFF
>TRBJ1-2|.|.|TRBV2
TGTGCCAGCAGTCGCTCTAGGGTTCGGGGTGGTGGCTACACCTTC
CASSRSRVRGGGYTF
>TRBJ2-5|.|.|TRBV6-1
TGTGCCAGCACACTAAATTCCGGGGCGGAGACCCAGTACTTC
CASTLNSGAETQYF
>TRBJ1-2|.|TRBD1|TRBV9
TGTGCCAGCAGCCCGGGGACAGAGGTTAACTATGGCTACACCTTC
CASSPGTEVNYGYTF
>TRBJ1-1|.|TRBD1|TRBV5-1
TGCGCCAGCAGCCAAGGGACAGCCCTTCGGACCACTGAAGCTTTCTTT
CASSQGTALRTTEAFF
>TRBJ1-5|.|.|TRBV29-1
TGCAGCGTTGGGGGTGGGGGACGGAACAATCAGCCCCAGCATTTT
CSVGGGGRNNQPQHF
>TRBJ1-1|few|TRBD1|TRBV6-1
TGTGCCACCGAAGGAGGGGGCGTCGGCACTGAAGCTTTCTTT
CATEGGGVGTEAFF
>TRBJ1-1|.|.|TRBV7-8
TGTGCCAGCAGCTTAATGGATTCCAGGGGGAACACTGAAGCTTTCTTT
CASSLMDSRGNTEAFF